The entry below gives a single T cell receptor beta chain sequence along with its context. TCRdb recomputed calls from the 5' RACE reads with MiXCR, one row per CDR3 protein. The sample gives over 75,000 distinct CDR3 sequences, approximately 15% of which show up once; around 5.8% is in the top ten. Germline loops: CDR1 SGHRS, CDR2 YFSETQ. This CDR3 has 15 residues. The V segment lost 2 bases and the J segment 8 bases; nucleotides outside the gene matches: 6. The data originate from a study of early T cells in non-severe SARS-CoV-2 infection. This chain uses TRBV5-1 with TRBJ2-1; TRBD2 matches at 11 bases. The sequenced sample was whole blood. The sequence came from an adult who was a healthcare worker with PCR-confirmed SARS-CoV-2 infection or an uninfected control (not recorded which). The CDR3 protein is CASSFTSGRRDEQFF. In nucleotides, the CDR3 is TGCGCCAGCAGCTTCACTAGCGGGAGAAGGGATGAGCAGTTCTTC.